This entry is about one T cell receptor beta chain. The entry originates in a study of CD8 T cells in ankylosing spondylitis. With molecular barcodes, quantitative 5'-RACE was used to make the TCR beta libraries. In TCRdb, the 5' RACE reads were re-called with MiXCR into one record per CDR3 protein. The repertoire holds roughly 200,000 distinct CDR3 sequences, with about 26% as singletons. The germline V gene has CDR1 SQVTM and CDR2 ANQGSEA. Trimming removed 6 bases at V and 0 bases at J, with 10 bases between. CDR3 length equals 13 residues. This clonotype was sampled from a male donor with ankylosing spondylitis or in good health (not recorded which). This chain uses TRBV29-1 with TRBJ2-3; maybe TRBD2 (5 bases). Sequencing input: blood, either unsorted or a sorted T cell fraction (not recorded which). The CDR3 bases are TGCAGCGTAACACGGACTAGCACAGATACGCAGTATTTT. It specifies CSVTRTSTDTQYF.